This T cell receptor (beta chain) was observed in a study of blood T cells in healthy people across ages. Whole-study findings and limits: A roughly linear fall in TCR beta diversity per million T cells was seen with increasing age.

A second PCR, run for about 7 to 11 cycles, used a sample-barcoded 5' primer plus a J-beta primer mix. A template-switch adaptor containing 12 random nucleotides labeled each cDNA molecule. TCRdb re-called the 5' RACE reads with MiXCR, one entry per CDR3 protein. The data contain approximately 880,000 distinct CDR3 sequences, about 48% of them seen just once; the ten biggest clones take up roughly 13%. Worth noting for this clonotype: As yet, its antigen is unknown.

Sequencing input: blood. The receptor was isolated from a man aged 25-40 years in good health.

CDR3 region: CASSNSGAPNTGELFF. In DNA form, the CDR3 reads TGTGCCAGCAGTAACAGCGGGGCGCCGAACACCGGGGAGCTGTTTTTT. V and J are TRBV6-2 or TRBV6-3 and TRBJ2-2; 7 bases are shared with TRBD2. Germline values: CDR1 MNHEY, CDR2 SVGEGT. V gave up 5 bases and J gave up 0 bases; unmatched junction bases: 6. This CDR3 comprises 16 residues.